This T cell receptor (beta chain) stems from a study of blood T cells in healthy people across ages. Study-wide results and caveats: Long-lived donors had more naive CD4+ cells and higher diversity than aged donors.

For the second PCR, which ran for 7 to 11 cycles, a sample-barcoded 5' primer and a J-beta primer mix were used. MiXCR, run by TCRdb on the 5' RACE reads, gives a single entry per CDR3 protein. The sample lists about 1 million distinct CDR3 sequences; about 23% were seen once. The sample holds many counts of this clonotype. What it binds is unknown. CDR1 and CDR2 from the germline V gene are SGDLS and YYNGEE. J lost 1 base, V lost 2 bases, and 0 bases had no gene match. The CDR3 length is 14 residues. These data also featured in a second study, about T cells of mothers and their children.

The sequence derives from a girl aged 2 to 9 in good health. The specimen was blood. The chain has TRBV9 and TRBJ2-7, with 10 positions matching TRBD2. CDR3 protein: CASSVSGGSYEQYF. The CDR3 nucleotides read TGTGCCAGCAGCGTTAGCGGGGGGTCCTACGAGCAGTACTTC.